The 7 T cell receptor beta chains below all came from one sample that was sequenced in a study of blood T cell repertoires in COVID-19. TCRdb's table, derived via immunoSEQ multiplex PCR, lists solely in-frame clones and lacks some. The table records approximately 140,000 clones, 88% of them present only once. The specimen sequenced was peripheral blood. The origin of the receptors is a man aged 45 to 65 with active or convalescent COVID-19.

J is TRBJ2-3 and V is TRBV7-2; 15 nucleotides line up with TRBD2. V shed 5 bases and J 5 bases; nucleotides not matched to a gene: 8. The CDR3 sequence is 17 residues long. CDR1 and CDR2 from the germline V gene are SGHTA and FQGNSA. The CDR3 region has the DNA TGTGCCAGCAGCCCAGGACTAGCGGGAGGGCCTCAAGATACGCAGTATTTT. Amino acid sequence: CASSPGLAGGPQDTQYF. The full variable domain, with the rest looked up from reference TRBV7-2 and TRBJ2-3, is GAGVSQSPSNKVTEKGKDVELRCDPISGHTALYWYRQSLGQGLEFLIYFQGNSAPDKSGLPSDRFSAERTGGSVSTLTIQRTQQEDSAVYLCASSPGLAGGPQDTQYFGPGTRLTVL.

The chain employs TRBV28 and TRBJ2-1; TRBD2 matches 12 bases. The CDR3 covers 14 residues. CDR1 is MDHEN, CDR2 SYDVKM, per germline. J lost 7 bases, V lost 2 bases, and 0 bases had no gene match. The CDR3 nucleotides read TGTGCCAGCAGTTTAGGACTAGCGGGAAATGAGCAGTTCTTC. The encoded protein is CASSLGLAGNEQFF.

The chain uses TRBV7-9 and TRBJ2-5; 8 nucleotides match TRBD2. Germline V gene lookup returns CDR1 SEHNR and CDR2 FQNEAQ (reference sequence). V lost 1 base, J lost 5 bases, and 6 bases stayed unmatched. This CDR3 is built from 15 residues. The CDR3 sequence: CASSLGAGAGETQYF. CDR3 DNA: TGTGCCAGCAGCTTAGGAGCGGGAGCGGGCGAGACCCAGTACTTC.

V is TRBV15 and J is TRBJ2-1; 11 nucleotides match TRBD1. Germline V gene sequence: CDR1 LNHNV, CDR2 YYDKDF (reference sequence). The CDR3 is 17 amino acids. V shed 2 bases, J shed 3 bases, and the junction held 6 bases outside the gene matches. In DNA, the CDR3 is TGTGCCACCAGCAGAAGGAGGACAGGGGGCATCTACAATGAGCAGTTCTTC. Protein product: CATSRRRTGGIYNEQFF.

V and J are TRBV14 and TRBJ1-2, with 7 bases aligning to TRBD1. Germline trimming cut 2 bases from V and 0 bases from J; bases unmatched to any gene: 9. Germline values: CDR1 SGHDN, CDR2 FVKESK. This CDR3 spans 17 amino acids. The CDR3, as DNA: TGTGCCAGCAGCCAAACTTCAACAGGGGTAGCTAACTATGGCTACACCTTC. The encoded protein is CASSQTSTGVANYGYTF. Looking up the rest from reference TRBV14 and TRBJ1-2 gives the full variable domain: EAGVTQFPSHSVIEKGQTVTLRCDPISGHDNLYWYRRVMGKEIKFLLHFVKESKQDESGMPNNRFLAERTGGTYSTLKVQPAELEDSGVYFCASSQTSTGVANYGYTFGSGTRLTVV.

Here the CDR3 reads CASSLGTGNYGYTF. CDR3 in DNA: TGTGCCAGCAGCTTAGGGACAGGGAACTATGGCTACACCTTC. This chain joins TRBV11-2 and TRBJ1-2; TRBD1 matches 8 bases. Germline V gene sequence: CDR1 SGHAT, CDR2 FQNNGV. V shed 1 base, J shed 2 bases, and the junction held 0 bases outside the gene matches. The CDR3 is 14 residues long.

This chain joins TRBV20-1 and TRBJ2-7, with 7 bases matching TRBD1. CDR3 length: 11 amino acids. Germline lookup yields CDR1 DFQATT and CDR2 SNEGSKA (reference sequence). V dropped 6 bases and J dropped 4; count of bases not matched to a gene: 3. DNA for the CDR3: TGCAGTGCGTCACAGGGGTACGAGCAGTACTTC. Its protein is CSASQGYEQYF.